This TCR beta chain comes out of a study of blood T cell repertoires in COVID-19 (dated by TCRdb to 2019 to 2021). Turning to the overall study: Samples covering the acute and convalescent phases of COVID-19 were provided by collaborators in the United States, Italy and Spain. The material from the prospective study consisted of cDNA or gDNA derived from T cells, B-cell-depleted T cells, or PBMCs. Subjects who had been exposed to COVID-19, were actively infected with it, or had recovered from it provided the deeply sampled blood TCRbeta repertoires that made up the dataset. The repertoires were released in a freely available public database intended as a resource for research on the immune response to SARS-CoV-2. Samples came from the ongoing ImmuneRACE study (first 160 participants) plus 1,254 subjects from 6 global collaborators. Sample metadata almost always included a de-identified subject ID, COVID-19 status, age in years and sex. Where available, HLA class I and class II types were taken from metadata supplied by the sample provider and were not determined by assay-based typing. Points the paper makes about the study in general: How much clinical and demographic metadata was included differed by source and by participant, and the metadata was provided uncurated.

CDR1 is given as MNHEY and CDR2 as SVGAGI, both from the germline V gene. The CDR3 runs 14 amino acids, cysteine and phenylalanine included. The CDR3 DNA has 42 bases and is translated from base 1. The V and J ends are trimmed by 2 bases and 0 bases, leaving 7 bases between them. Collaborating institutions collected whole blood in K2EDTA tubes following their own protocols. For TCRbeta analysis, collaborators shipped samples as frozen whole blood, isolated PBMCs, or DNA extracted from either of those sample types. TCRbeta CDR3 regions were amplified from genomic DNA by means of the immunoSEQ Assay, a bias-controlled multiplex PCR. In the paper's pipeline: Within the assay, amplification of reference gene primers was used to estimate how many nucleated cells each sample contained. To quantify the absolute abundance of each unique TCRbeta CDR3 rearrangement, sequence reads were collapsed and filtered. Productive Simpson clonality was computed per sample as the square root of Simpson's diversity index over productive rearrangements. TCRdb re-hosts the immuneACCESS table, in-frame sequences only. Its copies lack some clones; in the studies checked, an unresolved V gene accounts for under half of them, and the cause for the rest is not known. The DNA gave D and trimming, while V, J and clone size come from that table. This sample gives over 65,000 clones in total; 70% to 90% of them show up just once. 25% to 30% of the sample rests with the top ten.

Details on this clone: The antigen it binds to is not known. No quality values exist for individual bases; no much larger clone is one base distant.

The TCR originated in a man aged 50 to 59 with active or convalescent COVID-19. This chain is built from TRBV6-5 and TRBJ1-2, with the D gene not clear enough to name. Input material: peripheral blood. The CDR3 region has the sequence CASSYDTANYGYTF. The DNA is as follows: TGTGCCAGCAGTTACGATACAGCTAACTATGGCTACACCTTC.